This TCR beta chain was observed in a study of T cell changes during pregnancy in multiple sclerosis (dated by TCRdb to about 2019). Background on the whole study: In women with multiple sclerosis, the researchers looked at how the T cell repertoire shifted as pregnancy progressed.

The CDR3 sequence holds 14 residues, the cysteine and phenylalanine included. This entry keeps only the CDR3 DNA: 42 bases, framed from base 1. Trimming removed 5 bases from V and 6 bases from J; the gene matches leave 1 base unexplained. As encoded in the germline V gene, CDR1 is SGHRS while CDR2 is YFSETQ. Library construction relied on the immunoSEQ multiplex PCR assay. TCRdb mirrors the immuneACCESS table, restricted to in-frame sequences. Some clones are absent from its copies; in checked studies, under half trace to an unresolved V gene, and the reason for the others is unknown. This sample lists about 110,000 clones; 85% to 95% were detected once. The biggest ten clones account for less than 0.9% of the sample. This clone was seen only once. The antigen it binds to is not known. No base quality values were provided; no much bigger clone lies one nucleotide off.

The rearranged chain carries TRBV5-1 and TRBJ2-2, with 13 central nucleotides matching TRBD2. This clonotype originated in a female donor in good health, enrolled as a control in a pregnancy study. The specimen was peripheral blood, collected in the third trimester of pregnancy. The DNA reads as follows: TGCGCCAGCAGGGGACTAGCGGGGCCCGGGGAGCTGTTTTTT. Translation gives CASRGLAGPGELFF.